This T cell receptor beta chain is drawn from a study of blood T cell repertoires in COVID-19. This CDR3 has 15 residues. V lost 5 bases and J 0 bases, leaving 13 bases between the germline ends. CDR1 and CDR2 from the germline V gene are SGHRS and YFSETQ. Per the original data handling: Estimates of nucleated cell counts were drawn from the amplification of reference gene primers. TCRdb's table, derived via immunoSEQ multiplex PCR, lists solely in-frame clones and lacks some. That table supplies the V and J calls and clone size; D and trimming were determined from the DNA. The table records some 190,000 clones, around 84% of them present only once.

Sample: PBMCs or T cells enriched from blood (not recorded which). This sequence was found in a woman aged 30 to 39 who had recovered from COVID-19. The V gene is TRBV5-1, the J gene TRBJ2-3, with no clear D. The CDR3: CASRVESISTDTQYF. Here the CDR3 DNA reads TGCGCCAGCAGGGTTGAAAGCATAAGCACAGATACGCAGTATTTT.